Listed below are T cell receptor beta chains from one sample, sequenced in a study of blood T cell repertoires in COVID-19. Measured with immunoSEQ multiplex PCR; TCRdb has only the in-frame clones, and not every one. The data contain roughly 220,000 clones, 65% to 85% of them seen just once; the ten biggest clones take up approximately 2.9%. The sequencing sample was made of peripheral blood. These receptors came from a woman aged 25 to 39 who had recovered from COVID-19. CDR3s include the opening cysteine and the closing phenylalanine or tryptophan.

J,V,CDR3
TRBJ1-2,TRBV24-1,CATSDTGQLGYTF
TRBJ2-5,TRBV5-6,CASSFQGGQETQYF
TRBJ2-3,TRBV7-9,CASSTYRGGRTDTQYF
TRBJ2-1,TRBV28,CASRTSGEFNEQFF
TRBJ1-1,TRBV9,CASSATGHTEAFF
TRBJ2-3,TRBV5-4,CASSLGQGAQTDTQYF
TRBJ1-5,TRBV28,CASSLWKPTKRGNQPQHF
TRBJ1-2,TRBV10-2,CASTHDRGDGYTF
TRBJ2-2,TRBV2,CASNGQGLTGELFF
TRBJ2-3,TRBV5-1,CASSFQGWKIDTQYF
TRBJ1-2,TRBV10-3,CAISESERGYGYTF
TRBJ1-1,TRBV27,CASSSAGAFALNTEAFF
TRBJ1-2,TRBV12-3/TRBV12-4,CASSDRDSYGYTF
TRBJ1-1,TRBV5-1,CASSLEAGALNTEAFF
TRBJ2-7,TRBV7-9,CASSQPSGGDSYEQYF
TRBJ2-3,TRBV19,CASSIRVADTQYF
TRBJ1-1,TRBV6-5,CASSLRGTEAFF
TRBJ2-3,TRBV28,CASRADRGPPDTQYF
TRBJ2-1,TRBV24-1,CATSDFKAGGSKSSYNEQFF
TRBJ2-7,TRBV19,CASSGASRPYEQYF
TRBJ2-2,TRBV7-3,CASSAGQTNTGELFF
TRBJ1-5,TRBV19,CASSIRGFSLGQPQHF
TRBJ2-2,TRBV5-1,CASSQGQPTGELFF
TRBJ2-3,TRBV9,CASSVDGQTDTQYF
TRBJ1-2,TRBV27,CASSLAGNGYTF
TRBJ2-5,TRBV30,CAWSDRVGETQYF
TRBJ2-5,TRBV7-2,CGSGRASQETQYF
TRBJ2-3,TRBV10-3,CAIASNSGLAGGASTDTQYF
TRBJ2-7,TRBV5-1,CASSLLGTGGGGYEQYF
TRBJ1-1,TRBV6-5,CASNILTGSAFF
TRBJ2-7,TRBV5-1,CASTMTGGGWYEQYF
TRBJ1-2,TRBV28,CASSPPGTGERYGYTF
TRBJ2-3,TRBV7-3,CASSFRRSGSGSDTQYF
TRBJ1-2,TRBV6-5,CASSLTGTNYGYTF
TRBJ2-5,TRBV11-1,CASSWRDSFQETQYF
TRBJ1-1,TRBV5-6,CASSLVGKAEAFF
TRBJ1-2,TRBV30,CAWTRDNRGYTF
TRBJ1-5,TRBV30,CAWSPGGDQPQHF
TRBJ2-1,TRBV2,CASSDASFNNEQFF
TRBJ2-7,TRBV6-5,CASRYTGTSAGEQYF
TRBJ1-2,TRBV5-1,CASSSRTGNYGYTF
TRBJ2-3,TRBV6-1,CASSEALGLALTDTQYF
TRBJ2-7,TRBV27,CASSLRGYSGYEQYF
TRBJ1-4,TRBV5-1,CASSSRGLKEKLFF
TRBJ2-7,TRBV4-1,CASSQALQIISYEQYF
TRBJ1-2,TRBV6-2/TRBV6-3,CASSYGGSYGYTF
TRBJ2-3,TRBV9,CASSVKGGRETDTQYF
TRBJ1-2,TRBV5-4,CASSLGGPASGYTF
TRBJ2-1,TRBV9,CASSVPTSGRIDNEQFF
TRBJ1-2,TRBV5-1,CASSLARGGGLDYGYTF
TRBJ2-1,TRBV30,CAWSIIDEQFF
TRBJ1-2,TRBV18,CASSPRQGLDGYTF
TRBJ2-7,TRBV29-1,CSVEPGRAAYEQYF
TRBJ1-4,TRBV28,CASTSGTGYEKLFF
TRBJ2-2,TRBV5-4,CASSLVGAVAGELFF
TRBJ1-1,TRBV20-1,CSASINRDTEAFF
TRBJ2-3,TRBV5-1,CASSLEYTDTQYF
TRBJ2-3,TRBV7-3,CASSTSGINTDTQYF
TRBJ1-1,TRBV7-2,CASSAGTGRTEAFF
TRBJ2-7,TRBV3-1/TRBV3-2,CASSLGYEQYF